This TCR beta chain emerged from a study of monozygotic twins with inflammatory bowel disease (dated by TCRdb to between 2018 and 2021). For the wider study: The complete study included 28 monozygotic twin pairs: 19 IBD-discordant Danish pairs and nine German pairs, of which four were IBD-concordant and five were IBD-discordant. Disease-associated traits were sought mainly through comparisons between IBD patients and their genetically identical healthy co-twins within discordant pairs. Each individual had, on average, about 151 000 unique TCRalpha sequences and 181 000 unique TCRbeta sequences available for analysis. On the study overall, not on this receptor specifically: No single strong signal or clonotype linked to IBD turned up in the results, so the idea that one exists was not supported. IBD patients shared fewer clonotypes with other individuals than healthy twins did, most markedly in patients showing signs of disease activity. Because patients were on differing immunosuppressive treatments, the repertoires may have picked up extra background noise and inter-individual variability. TCRbeta repertoire diversity, by inverse Simpson index, was decreased in IBD patients compared with their healthy co-twins. The analysis was unable to tell different T cell subtypes apart. Concordant and discordant twins showed no difference in repertoire similarity, possibly because of limited statistical power.

CDR3 length: 14 amino acids, cysteine to phenylalanine. DNA for this receptor is not on file. The germline V gene (reference sequence) gives CDR1 as LNHDA and CDR2 as SQIVND. From each donor, a roughly 2.5 ml peripheral blood sample was collected into PAXgene tubes and stored at -80 degrees C. Without T cell sorting, total RNA was isolated from whole blood using the PAXgene blood miRNA kit on an automated QIAcube. Deep TCRalpha and TCRbeta repertoire profiling with unique molecular barcoding was performed on peripheral blood of monozygotic twin pairs concordant or discordant for inflammatory bowel disease. Smoking habits were recorded for all twin pairs, and each individual was classified as a current, former or never smoker. For this clonotype: Its target antigen remains unknown.

The library was built by means of 5' RACE. Each TCR library was prepared from roughly 3.5 ug of total RNA. For each sample, cDNA synthesis was carried out in eight separate reactions using SMARTScribe reverse transcriptase. During cDNA synthesis, unique molecular identifiers containing a 6-nucleotide sample barcode were introduced by template switching. Amplification of TCRalpha and TCRbeta cDNA involved two nested PCRs of about 15 and 9 cycles, and each PCR was followed by bead purification. Before amplification, the cDNA was both treated with uracil DNA-glycosylase and purified with the QIAquick PCR purification kit. The second PCR was the step at which Illumina TruSeq-compatible adapters and sample-specific barcodes were added. Library quality and concentration were checked on TapeStation and Qubit, and libraries were pooled at approximately 4.7 ng each. Sequencing of the pooled libraries was done on an Illumina HiSeq2500 single-index Rapid Run using custom sequencing primers and 2 x 100 bp reads. In the source study's methods: PCR and sequencing errors were corrected by UMI-based consensus assembly using MiGEC version 1.2.6. MiXCR version 2.1.1 handled V(D)J alignment, clonotype assembly and CDR3 extraction. To normalise gene usage, clonotype sharing and MAIT/NKT TCR abundance, the analysis used the top 1000, 10 000 and 20 000 clonotypes per sample. Diversity was computed as the inverse Simpson index with the vegan R package after downsampling to 27 000 UMIs. Paired Mann-Whitney U tests on discordant twin pairs were used, with Benjamini-Hochberg multiple-testing correction. TCRdb reprocessed the reads, reporting each CDR3 protein sequence once and no DNA. The V and J calls were not made by the authors but by TCRdb's processing. This sample's table contains roughly 140,000 distinct CDR3 sequences. The leading ten clones occupy 2.4% of the sample.

Sample: blood. This chain is built from TRBV19 and TRBJ2-2. The TCR sequence derives from a human donor with ulcerative colitis or Crohn's disease, or a healthy co-twin of an affected twin (not recorded which). CDR3 reads: CASSIIMDTGELFF.